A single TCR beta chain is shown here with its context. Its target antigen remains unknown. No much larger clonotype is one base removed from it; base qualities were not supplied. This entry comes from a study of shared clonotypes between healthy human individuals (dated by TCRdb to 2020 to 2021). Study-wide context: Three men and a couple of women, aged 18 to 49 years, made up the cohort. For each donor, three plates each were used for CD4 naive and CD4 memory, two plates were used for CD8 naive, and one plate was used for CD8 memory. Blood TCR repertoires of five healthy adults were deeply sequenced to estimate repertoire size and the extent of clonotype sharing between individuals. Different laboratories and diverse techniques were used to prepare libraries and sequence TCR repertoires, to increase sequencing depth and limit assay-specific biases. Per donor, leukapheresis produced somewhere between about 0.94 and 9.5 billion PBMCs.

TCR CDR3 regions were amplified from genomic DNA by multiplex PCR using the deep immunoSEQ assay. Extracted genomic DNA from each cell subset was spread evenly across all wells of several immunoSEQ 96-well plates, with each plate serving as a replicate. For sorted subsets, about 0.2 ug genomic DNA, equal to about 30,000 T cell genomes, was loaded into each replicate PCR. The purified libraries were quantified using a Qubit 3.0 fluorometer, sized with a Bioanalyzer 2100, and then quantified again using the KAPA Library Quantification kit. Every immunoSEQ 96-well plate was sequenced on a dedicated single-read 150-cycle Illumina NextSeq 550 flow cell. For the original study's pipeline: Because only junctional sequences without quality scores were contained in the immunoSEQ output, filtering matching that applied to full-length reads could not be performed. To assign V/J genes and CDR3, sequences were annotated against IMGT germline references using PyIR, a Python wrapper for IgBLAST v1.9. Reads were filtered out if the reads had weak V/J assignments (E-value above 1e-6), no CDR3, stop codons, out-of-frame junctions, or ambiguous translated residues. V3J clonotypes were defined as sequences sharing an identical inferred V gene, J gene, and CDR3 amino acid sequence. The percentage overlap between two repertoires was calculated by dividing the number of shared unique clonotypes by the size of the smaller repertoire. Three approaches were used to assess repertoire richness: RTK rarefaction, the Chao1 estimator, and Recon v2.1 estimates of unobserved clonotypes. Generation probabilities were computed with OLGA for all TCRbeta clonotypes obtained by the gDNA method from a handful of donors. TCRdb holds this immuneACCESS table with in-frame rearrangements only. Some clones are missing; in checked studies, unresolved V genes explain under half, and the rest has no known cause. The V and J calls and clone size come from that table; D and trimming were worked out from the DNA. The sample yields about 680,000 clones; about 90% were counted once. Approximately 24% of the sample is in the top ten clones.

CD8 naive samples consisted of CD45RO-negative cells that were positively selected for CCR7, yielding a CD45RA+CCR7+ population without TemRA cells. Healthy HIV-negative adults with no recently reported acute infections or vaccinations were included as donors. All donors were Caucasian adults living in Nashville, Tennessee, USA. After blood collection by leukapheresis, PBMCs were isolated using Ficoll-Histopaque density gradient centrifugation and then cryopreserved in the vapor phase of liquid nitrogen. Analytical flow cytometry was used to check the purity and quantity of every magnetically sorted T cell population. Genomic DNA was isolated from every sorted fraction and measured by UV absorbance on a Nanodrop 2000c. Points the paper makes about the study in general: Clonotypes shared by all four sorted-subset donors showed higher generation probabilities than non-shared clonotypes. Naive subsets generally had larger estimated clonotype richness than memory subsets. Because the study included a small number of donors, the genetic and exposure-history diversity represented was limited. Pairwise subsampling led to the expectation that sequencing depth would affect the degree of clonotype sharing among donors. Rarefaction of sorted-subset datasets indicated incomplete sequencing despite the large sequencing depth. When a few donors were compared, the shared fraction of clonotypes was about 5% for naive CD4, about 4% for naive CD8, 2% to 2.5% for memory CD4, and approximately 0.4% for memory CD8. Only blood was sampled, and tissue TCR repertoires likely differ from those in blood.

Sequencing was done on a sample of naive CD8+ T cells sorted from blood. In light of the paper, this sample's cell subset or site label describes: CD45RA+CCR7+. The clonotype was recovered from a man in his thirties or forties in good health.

The nucleotide sequence reads as follows: TGTGCCAGCAGCTTTCAGGACAGGACCTCTGGGGCCAACGTCCTGACTTTC. This translates into CASSFQDRTSGANVLTF. The chain links TRBV7-9 with TRBJ2-6, and TRBD1 matches 7 of the central bases. For CDR1 and CDR2, the germline V gene (reference sequence) lists SEHNR and FQNEAQ. Unmatched junction bases come to 5, with V trimmed by 3 bases and J by 0 bases. The CDR3 numbers 17 residues from cysteine through phenylalanine. The entry retains the CDR3 DNA only, 51 bases that are in frame from base 1.